A selection of T cell receptor beta chains follows, all from one sample in a study of persistence of HIV-infected CD4 T cells. These receptors have no identified antigens. Repertoires were generated with immunoSEQ multiplex PCR, while TCRdb's copy carries only in-frame clones and drops some. The table shows about 30,000 clones, with 65% to 75% occurring only once. The sample in question was CD4+ T cells sorted from PBMCs after roughly 20-hour stimulation, obtained from a patient who received antiretroviral therapy. The receptors come from an adult man with HIV who was CMV-seropositive. The CDR3 runs from the conserved cysteine through the conserved F or W. The order of the fields is J gene, clone size, V gene, D gene, CDR3 protein, CDR3 DNA. D genes are given only for firm matches. The listing skips clone size in some rows; elsewhere it reads once, few, many or a size class.

J: TRBJ2-5; size: -; V: TRBV9; D: TRBD2; CDR3: CASSVGVAGGAETQYF; DNA: TGTGCCAGCAGCGTAGGGGTAGCGGGGGGAGCGGAGACCCAGTACTTC
J: TRBJ2-3; size: once; V: TRBV24-1; D: -; CDR3: CATSDPLVGDTDTQYF; DNA: TGTGCCACCAGTGATCCGCTAGTGGGGGACACAGATACGCAGTATTTT
J: TRBJ1-4; size: few; V: TRBV4-2; D: -; CDR3: CASSQGPPRGTNEKLFF; DNA: TGTGCCAGCAGCCAGGGTCCCCCCAGGGGAACTAATGAAAAACTGTTTTTT
J: TRBJ2-7; size: -; V: TRBV9; D: -; CDR3: CASSEGLGISYEQYF; DNA: TGTGCCAGCAGCGAGGGGCTTGGGATCTCCTACGAGCAGTACTTC
J: TRBJ2-5; size: -; V: TRBV19; D: -; CDR3: CASSRTNGSRETQYF; DNA: TGTGCCAGTAGTAGGACTAACGGGAGTCGAGAGACCCAGTACTTC
J: TRBJ2-6; size: once; V: TRBV5-5; D: TRBD1; CDR3: CASSLGQGASGANVLTF; DNA: TGTGCCAGCAGCTTGGGACAGGGGGCGTCTGGGGCCAACGTCCTGACTTTC
J: TRBJ1-1; size: -; V: TRBV4-1; D: -; CDR3: CASSQVSSRQNTEAFF; DNA: TGCGCCAGCAGCCAAGTTTCGTCGCGGCAGAACACTGAAGCTTTCTTT
J: TRBJ1-2; size: -; V: TRBV28; D: -; CDR3: CASSSTGRGGNYGYTF; DNA: TGTGCCAGCAGTTCTACCGGCAGGGGCGGGAACTATGGCTACACCTTC
J: TRBJ1-6; size: few; V: TRBV4-2; D: TRBD1; CDR3: CASTTGTGDNSPLHF; DNA: TGTGCCAGCACAACCGGGACAGGGGATAATTCACCCCTCCACTTT
J: TRBJ1-1; size: -; V: TRBV19; D: -; CDR3: CASSMGLTVMNTEAFF; DNA: TGTGCCAGTAGTATGGGTCTGACAGTCATGAACACTGAAGCTTTCTTT
J: TRBJ1-2; size: -; V: TRBV3-1/TRBV3-2; D: -; CDR3: CASSRTDRPIYGYTF; DNA: TGTGCCAGCAGCCGTACGGACAGACCGATCTATGGCTACACCTTC
J: TRBJ1-1; size: -; V: TRBV6-5; D: TRBD1; CDR3: CASSNRGRDTEAFF; DNA: TGTGCCAGCAGTAACAGGGGGCGGGACACTGAAGCTTTCTTT
J: TRBJ2-2; size: -; V: TRBV2; D: -; CDR3: CASSARQITGELFF; DNA: TGTGCCAGCAGTGCGCGACAGATTACCGGGGAGCTGTTTTTT
J: TRBJ2-1; size: -; V: TRBV6-4; D: -; CDR3: CASSPTEVGSQFF; DNA: TGTGCCAGCAGCCCGACGGAGGTCGGATCCCAGTTCTTC
J: TRBJ2-7; size: few; V: TRBV2; D: TRBD1; CDR3: CASSEEAWTGPYEQYF; DNA: TGTGCCAGCAGTGAGGAGGCGTGGACAGGACCCTACGAGCAGTACTTC
J: TRBJ2-5; size: -; V: TRBV3-1/TRBV3-2; D: TRBD1; CDR3: CASSPTGGGETQYF; DNA: TGTGCCAGCAGCCCCACAGGGGGCGGAGAGACCCAGTACTTC
J: TRBJ1-1; size: few; V: TRBV19; D: -; CDR3: CASTMSGPEAFF; DNA: TGTGCCAGTACCATGTCGGGGCCAGAAGCTTTCTTT
J: TRBJ2-2; size: -; V: TRBV15; D: -; CDR3: CATSSPGTLTGELFF; DNA: TGTGCCACCAGCAGCCCCGGGACTCTCACCGGGGAGCTGTTTTTT
J: TRBJ1-1; size: -; V: TRBV4-1; D: -; CDR3: CASSTTTQVNTEAFF; DNA: TGCGCCAGCAGCACTACCACTCAGGTGAACACTGAAGCTTTCTTT
J: TRBJ2-3; size: once; V: TRBV7-9; D: -; CDR3: CASSPLSSTDTQYF; DNA: TGTGCCAGCAGCCCTTTATCTAGCACAGATACGCAGTATTTT
J: TRBJ1-3; size: -; V: TRBV10-2; D: -; CDR3: CAAGPSGSGNTIYF; DNA: TGCGCCGCGGGACCCTCGGGCTCTGGAAACACCATATATTTT
J: TRBJ2-1; size: -; V: TRBV18; D: -; CDR3: CASSPKAEQFF; DNA: TGTGCCAGCTCACCAAAAGCAGAGCAGTTCTTC
J: TRBJ2-7; size: few; V: TRBV3-1/TRBV3-2; D: -; CDR3: CASSLRLGAAYEQYF; DNA: TGTGCCAGCAGCCTGAGGCTGGGGGCAGCCTACGAGCAGTACTTC
J: TRBJ2-2; size: -; V: TRBV2; D: TRBD1; CDR3: CASSSKDRATGELFF; DNA: TGTGCCAGCAGTTCTAAGGACAGGGCGACCGGGGAGCTGTTTTTT
J: TRBJ1-1; size: -; V: TRBV19; D: TRBD1; CDR3: CASREPGTGNTEAFF; DNA: TGTGCCAGTAGAGAACCCGGGACAGGCAACACTGAAGCTTTCTTT
J: TRBJ1-1; size: -; V: TRBV11-2; D: -; CDR3: CASSFKRVSGLIDTEAFF; DNA: TGTGCCAGCAGCTTCAAGAGGGTGTCAGGGCTGATCGACACTGAAGCTTTCTTT
J: TRBJ2-7; size: -; V: TRBV3-1/TRBV3-2; D: -; CDR3: CASSQKEFLDSSYEQYF; DNA: TGTGCCAGCAGCCAAAAAGAATTTTTAGACAGCTCCTACGAGCAGTACTTC
J: TRBJ2-2; size: -; V: TRBV7-2; D: -; CDR3: CASSTQGGPGELFF; DNA: TGTGCCAGCAGCACCCAGGGGGGGCCCGGGGAGCTGTTTTTT